Shown below are 18 T cell receptor beta chains from a single sample sequenced in a study of CD8 T cells in ankylosing spondylitis. Study results and limitations: Blood of patients with ankylosing spondylitis appeared to be characterized by a TCR beta motif of roughly eight highly homologous variants.

TCRdb re-derived calls from the 5' RACE reads in MiXCR, one entry per CDR3 protein. The table has hundreds of thousands of distinct CDR3 sequences, more than 9.5% seen once. Antigens for these TCRs are unknown. Sequencing was carried out using blood, either unsorted or a sorted T cell fraction (not recorded which). All receptors derive from a male donor with ankylosing spondylitis.

The rearrangement links TRBV4-1 to TRBJ1-1, with D possibly matching TRBD1 (5 bases). CDR1 MGHRA and CDR2 YSYEKL come from the germline V gene. The CDR3 has 13 residues. V shed 4 bases and J shed 3 bases, with 9 bases lying between them. CDR3 protein: CASSLPGDTEAFF. DNA for the CDR3: TGCGCCAGCAGCCTGCCGGGGGACACTGAAGCTTTCTTT.

On this clonotype: This may arise from a read error, as a much more abundant clone is one base away. J is TRBJ2-5 and V is TRBV3-1; possible D gene TRBD2, 5 bases. Germline CDR1 is LGHDT and CDR2 is YNNKEL (reference sequence). The CDR3 is 12 amino acids. Here the CDR3 DNA reads TGTGCCAGCAGCCAAGGGTCCAGAGAGCGGTTCTTC. This gives the protein CASSQGSRERFF.

This clonotype came up many times. The chain employs TRBV20-1 and TRBJ1-5, with D possibly being TRBD1 (5 bases). Germline CDR1 DFQATT, CDR2 SNEGSKA (reference sequence). The germline V and J ends were trimmed by 5 bases and 0 bases, with 8 bases remaining between them. CDR3 size: 13 residues. CDR3 nucleotides: TGCAGTGCTTTGACAGATAGCAATCAGCCCCAGCATTTT. This sequence encodes CSALTDSNQPQHF.

The gene calls are TRBV4-2 and TRBJ2-7; D remains unclear. Germline lookup yields CDR1 LGHNA and CDR2 YNFKEQ. The CDR3 totals 12 residues. The ends were cut back, 1 base at V and 4 bases at J, with 5 bases in the middle. CDR3 in DNA: TGTGCCAGCAGCCAAGTTCAATACGAGCAGTACTTC. It encodes CASSQVQYEQYF.

The sample holds many counts of this clonotype. The chain couples TRBV6-5 to TRBJ1-2; D perhaps matches TRBD1 (5 bases). Trimming stripped 4 bases from V and 4 bases from J, with 16 bases between. This CDR3 has 15 residues. Germline V gene lookup returns CDR1 MNHEY and CDR2 SVGAGI. In nucleotides, the CDR3 is TGTGCCAGCAGTTGGGGGGAACTGGTCCCCTATGGCTACACCTTC. It is translated as CASSWGELVPYGYTF.

This clonotype has more than one count but fewer than ten. The V call is TRBV5-1, the J call TRBJ1-4; 10 bases align to TRBD1. V shed 1 base, J shed 8 bases, and the junction held 2 bases outside the gene matches. Germline values: CDR1 SGHRS, CDR2 YFSETQ. The CDR3 loop spans 14 amino acids. CDR3 in amino acids: CASSLRTGGEKLFF. The CDR3 DNA reads as TGCGCCAGCAGCTTGCGGACAGGGGGAGAAAAACTGTTTTTT.

The chain recombines TRBV4-1 with TRBJ2-1; 9 nucleotides agree with TRBD2. V shed 3 bases, J shed 0 bases, and the junction held 15 bases outside the gene matches. Germline lookup yields CDR1 MGHRA and CDR2 YSYEKL. This CDR3 has 20 residues. In nucleotides, the CDR3 is TGCGCCAGCAGCCACCGGTTCGTACTAGCGGGTTCGAGCTCCTACAATGAGCAGTTCTTC. Translating it yields CASSHRFVLAGSSSYNEQFF.

The sample holds many counts of this clonotype. The V and J genes are TRBV20-1 and TRBJ2-1; D is uncertain. CDR1 is DFQATT, CDR2 SNEGSKA, per germline (reference sequence). V gave up 1 base and J gave up 1 base, with 5 bases separating them. The length of the CDR3 is 13 residues. CDR3 in DNA: TGCAGTGCTAGAGGAGGATCCTACAATGAGCAGTTCTTC. Its protein is CSARGGSYNEQFF.

CDR3 loop: CSVHNDRGTEAFF. In DNA form, the CDR3 reads TGCAGCGTTCACAATGACAGGGGCACTGAAGCTTTCTTT. The chain has TRBV29-1 and TRBJ1-1, with 8 bases lining up with TRBD1. Per germline, CDR1 SQVTM and CDR2 ANQGSEA. V gave up 5 bases and J gave up 4 bases; unmatched junction bases: 6. The CDR3 covers 13 residues.

This sequence joins TRBV20-1 and TRBJ1-6; TRBD1 might be the D (6 bases). The V gene's germline CDR1 is DFQATT and CDR2 SNEGSKA (reference sequence). The CDR3 consists of 14 residues. V was clipped by 4 bases and J by 6 bases, with 13 bases between them. DNA of the CDR3: TGCAGTGCTATGGGTAGGACAGCTAATTCACCCCTCCACTTT. The encoded protein is CSAMGRTANSPLHF.

This clonotype was seen a few times. The chain uses TRBV18 and TRBJ2-7; 8 nucleotides match TRBD1. The CDR3 sequence is 14 residues long. Germline-derived CDR1 and CDR2 are KGHSH and LQKENI. Trimming removed 3 bases from V and 7 bases from J; junction bases left unmatched: 8. The CDR3 DNA sequence: TGTGCCAGCTCACCCTGGCAGGGGGCGCAAGAGCAGTACTTC. Protein product: CASSPWQGAQEQYF.

This clonotype was picked up a small number of times. The chain has TRBV12-3 or TRBV12-4 and TRBJ2-7; D possibly corresponds to TRBD2 (5 bases). The CDR3 has 17 amino acids. V was cut by 0 bases and J by 5 bases, with 20 bases left in between. CDR3 residues: CASSLARGGLSAHEQYF. CDR3 coding DNA: TGTGCCAGCAGTTTAGCGCGTGGCGGGCTAAGCGCCCACGAGCAGTACTTC.

The chain combines TRBV27 with TRBJ2-3; 11 bases align to TRBD2. The CDR3 sequence is 15 residues long. Trimming at V came to 6 bases and at J to 0 bases, leaving 2 bases not matched to a gene. CDR1 and CDR2 (germline): MNHEY, SMNVEV (reference sequence). The CDR3 DNA is TGTGCCAGCAGGAGACTAGCGGGGAGCACAGATACGCAGTATTTT. Amino acid sequence: CASRRLAGSTDTQYF.

The chain employs TRBV24-1 and TRBJ2-5, with 16 bases fitting TRBD2. CDR1 and CDR2 (germline): KGHDR, SFDVKD. Trimming took 4 bases from V and 5 from J; bases not matched to a gene: 12. This CDR3 has 19 residues. The CDR3 loop is CATSDAGTSGRAPGETQYF. In DNA, the CDR3 is TGTGCCACCAGTGACGCCGGGACTAGCGGGAGGGCCCCCGGGGAGACCCAGTACTTC.

A few counts support this clonotype. This chain connects TRBV3-1 to TRBJ2-2; the match to TRBD2 covers 13 bases. CDR1 and CDR2 (germline): LGHDT, YNNKEL (reference sequence). This CDR3 has 16 amino acids. The V segment lost 4 bases and the J segment 4 bases; nucleotides outside the gene matches: 3. CDR3 DNA: TGTGCCAGCAGCCCGACTAGCGGGAGGATCACCGGGGAGCTGTTTTTT. This sequence encodes CASSPTSGRITGELFF.

Remarks on this clonotype: A read error may account for a junction end that differs from germline. The gene calls are TRBV5-1 and TRBJ1-2; maybe TRBD1 (5 bases). This CDR3 comprises 14 residues. Germline CDR1 and CDR2: SGHRS and YFSETQ. The CDR3 coding sequence is TGCGCCAGCAGCTTGACACAGGACGTGCATGGCTACACTTTC. It specifies CASSLTQDVHGYTF.

This clonotype was seen only a few times. The chain carries TRBV4-1 and TRBJ2-7; 8 nucleotides align to TRBD1. Germline assignment: CDR1 MGHRA and CDR2 YSYEKL. V was pared by 1 base and J by 4 bases, with 6 bases of the junction left unmatched. CDR3 size: 15 residues. CDR3 nucleotides: TGCGCCAGCAGCCAAGTGAGACAGGGGATATACGAGCAGTACGTC. It encodes CASSQVRQGIYEQYV.

The chain recombines TRBV5-5 with TRBJ1-6; D is perhaps TRBD1 (5 bases). Germline V gene lookup returns CDR1 SGHKS and CDR2 YYEKEE (reference sequence). The CDR3 extends over 14 amino acids. V lost 2 bases, J lost 11 bases, and 14 bases lay in between. This chain's CDR3 is CASSLSGPYAPLHF. The CDR3 DNA is TGTGCCAGCAGCTTATCGGGGCCGTATGCACCCCTCCACTTT.